Listed below are T cell receptor beta chains from one sample, sequenced in a study of T-cell reconstitution after alpha-beta-depleted transplantation in children. TCRdb itself ran the PCR reads through MiXCR, one entry per CDR3 protein. This table holds roughly 490,000 distinct CDR3 sequences, roughly an eighth found once. Sequences were derived from PBMCs, mostly from graft donor cells, sampled 180 days after TCRalphabeta/CD19-depleted stem cell transplant. Source of these receptors: a female patient under 10 years old who had a stem cell transplant for aplastic anemia, so the T cells may come from the graft donor. Each CDR3 is given with its conserved first and last residue. A D gene is named only where the DNA matches it firmly. The size of a clone is reported for some rows only, either as once, few or many, or as a class for expanded clones.

d_call | j_call | v_call | clone_size | cdr3_nt | cdr3_aa
- | TRBJ1-4 | TRBV20-1 | - | TGCAGTGCTAGAGATAAGTCGCGAGGGGAGCGTGAAAAACTGTTTTTT | CSARDKSRGEREKLFF
- | TRBJ2-3 | TRBV27 | few | TGTGCCAGCAGTTGGCGGGATATAGCTACTAGCACAGATACGCAGTATTTT | CASSWRDIATSTDTQYF
- | TRBJ2-3 | TRBV27 | few | TGTGCCAGCAGTTTATTTCCCCGCCCCAGAGATACGCAGTATTTT | CASSLFPRPRDTQYF
- | TRBJ1-3 | TRBV7-9 | - | TGTGCCAGCAGCCACGGGCTGTCGAAACCTGGAAACACCATATATTTT | CASSHGLSKPGNTIYF
- | TRBJ2-2 | TRBV7-8 | few | TGTGCCAGCAGCCCAGGCGGGGTGGGCACCGGGGAGCTGTTTTTT | CASSPGGVGTGELFF
- | TRBJ2-2 | TRBV7-9 | - | TGTGCCAGCAGCTTCGCTGGGTATACCGGGGAGCTGTTTTTT | CASSFAGYTGELFF
- | TRBJ1-1 | TRBV5-1 | - | TGCGCCAGCAGCCCTGGGACACGGGGATGGAACACTGAAGCTTTCTTC | CASSPGTRGWNTEAFF
TRBD1 | TRBJ2-7 | TRBV6-1 | - | TGTGCCAGCAGGCGGACAGGGTCAGTGGGGCAGTACTTC | CASRRTGSVGQYF
TRBD1 | TRBJ2-1 | TRBV20-1 | many | TGCAGTGCTGACCACCCTGGGACAGGGGAGCAGTTCTTC | CSADHPGTGEQFF
- | TRBJ2-2 | TRBV6-2/TRBV6-3 | few | TGTGCCAGCACCACACCTCCCCCGAACACCGGGGAGCTGTTTTTT | CASTTPPPNTGELFF
- | TRBJ1-4 | TRBV4-3 | many | TGCGCCAGCAGCCAAGTTTTCCGGGTCCTGAATGAAAAACTGTTTTTT | CASSQVFRVLNEKLFF
- | TRBJ2-4 | TRBV7-9 | - | TGTGCCAGCAGCGCCTCAGGGTCGGCCAAAAACATTCAGTACTTC | CASSASGSAKNIQYF
- | TRBJ1-4 | TRBV12-3/TRBV12-4 | - | TGTGCCAGCACCCCACACACAACTAATGAAAAACTGTTTTTT | CASTPHTTNEKLFF
TRBD1 | TRBJ2-1 | TRBV12-3/TRBV12-4 | few | TGTGCCAGCAGTTTAGCGCCGGGCAGGGGGCGGTTCTTC | CASSLAPGRGRFF
- | TRBJ2-2 | TRBV6-2/TRBV6-3 | few | TGTGCCAGCCATAACACCGGGGAGCTGTTTTTT | CASHNTGELFF
- | TRBJ2-4 | TRBV15 | few | TGTGCCACCAGCAGAGATCGGGCCGGGTGGGCCAAAAACATTCAGTACTTC | CATSRDRAGWAKNIQYF
- | TRBJ2-2 | TRBV29-1 | few | TGCAGCGTTGCGAACCTAAAGGGACACGAACGCACCGGGGAGCTGTTTTTT | CSVANLKGHERTGELFF
TRBD2 | TRBJ2-1 | TRBV20-1 | - | TGCAGTGCTATCCCCCGGACTAGCCCTATCACCCATTCTGCAGAGCAGTTCTTC | CSAIPRTSPITHSAEQFF
- | TRBJ2-2 | TRBV10-3 | few | TGTGCCATCAGTGAGTCGATTTGGCAGGGCAACACCGGGGAGCTGTTTTTT | CAISESIWQGNTGELFF
- | TRBJ1-3 | TRBV6-5 | few | TGTGCCAGCAGCCACTCCCCAAGGAGGGGAAACACCATATATTTT | CASSHSPRRGNTIYF
TRBD1 | TRBJ1-3 | TRBV5-1 | - | TGCGCCAGCAGCCGGACAGGCTCTGGAAACACCATATATTTT | CASSRTGSGNTIYF
- | TRBJ2-7 | TRBV4-3 | few | TGCGCCAGCAGCCTCCAAGGGACGGACCGTTCGTACGAGCAGTACTTC | CASSLQGTDRSYEQYF
- | TRBJ1-1 | TRBV6-5 | few | TGTGCCAGCAATTTGGGGACTTACAACACTGAAGCTTTCTTT | CASNLGTYNTEAFF
TRBD2 | TRBJ2-2 | TRBV5-1 | many | TGCGCCAGCAGCTTCCGGGAGGCGGACACCGGGGAGCTGTTTTTT | CASSFREADTGELFF
TRBD1 | TRBJ2-6 | TRBV11-3 | - | TGTGCCAGCAGCTTAGTCCCCCCGGGACAGGGGACCATCTCCTCTGGGGCCAACGTCCTGACTTTC | CASSLVPPGQGTISSGANVLTF
TRBD2 | TRBJ2-1 | TRBV27 | few | TGTGCCAGCAGTTCGATCGCTAGCGGGGCGATAAACAATGAGCAGTTCTTC | CASSSIASGAINNEQFF
TRBD1 | TRBJ2-5 | TRBV6-1 | few | TGTGCCAGCAGTAGAGCGGGACAGGGGATTTCAGAGACCCAGTACTTC | CASSRAGQGISETQYF
TRBD2 | TRBJ2-5 | TRBV7-6 | few | TGTGCCAGCAGCCTGGGACTAGCGGGAGGTGTACAAGAGACCCAGTACTTC | CASSLGLAGGVQETQYF
- | TRBJ2-1 | TRBV7-2 | - | TGTGCCAGCAGCTTAAACAGGGCGAGCTCCTACAATGAGCAGTTCTTC | CASSLNRASSYNEQFF
- | TRBJ1-5 | TRBV4-3 | few | TGCGCCAGCAGCCAAGATACTTTCAGTCGTCAGCCCCAGCATTTT | CASSQDTFSRQPQHF
- | TRBJ1-6 | TRBV12-3/TRBV12-4 | few | TGTGCCAGCAGTCCGACCGGCTATAATTCACCCCTCCACTTT | CASSPTGYNSPLHF
- | TRBJ2-7 | TRBV7-3 | - | TGTGCCAGCAGCCCCTTTCTTCTATGGGGAGTAACATACGAGCAGTACTTC | CASSPFLLWGVTYEQYF
TRBD1 | TRBJ2-5 | TRBV28 | many | TGTGCCAGCATCCACGGACAGGGTATGCGGGAGACCCAGTACTTC | CASIHGQGMRETQYF
TRBD2 | TRBJ2-1 | TRBV5-4 | few | TGTGCCAGCAGCCCCGCTAGCGGTGCCTACAATGAGCAGTTCTTC | CASSPASGAYNEQFF
TRBD2 | TRBJ2-3 | TRBV20-1 | - | TGCAGTGCGATAGAGGGTGCGGGGGGGGATACGCAGTATTTT | CSAIEGAGGDTQYF
- | TRBJ1-4 | TRBV7-2 | - | TGTGCCAGCAGCTTAGTCACGGTTCGGGAAAAACTGTTTTTT | CASSLVTVREKLFF
TRBD1 | TRBJ1-2 | TRBV29-1 | few | TGCAGCGTGCAGACAGGGGCGGACTATGGCTACACCTTC | CSVQTGADYGYTF
TRBD1 | TRBJ1-1 | TRBV12-3/TRBV12-4 | - | TGTGCCAGCAGCCCAGGGGGGGCCCCTCCGAACACTGAAGCTTTCTTT | CASSPGGAPPNTEAFF
- | TRBJ2-4 | TRBV7-9 | - | TGTGCCAGCAGCCCCCCACTGGGTTTAGAAGCCAAAAACATTCAGTACTTC | CASSPPLGLEAKNIQYF
TRBD1 | TRBJ2-2 | TRBV5-4 | - | TGTGCCAGCAGCCTCGGGACAGGGGGGGCCGGGGAGCTGTTTTTT | CASSLGTGGAGELFF